This passage covers 5 T cell receptor beta chains from one sample sequenced in a study of blood T cell repertoires in COVID-19. Only in-frame clones appear in the TCRdb table, and some are missing; sequencing was by immunoSEQ multiplex PCR. The sample has fewer than 45,000 clones, less than 80% seen once; the top ten hold about 11%. Sequencing was performed on peripheral blood. The receptors here all came from a man aged 65 to 79 with COVID-19, enrolled during active disease.

The chain combines TRBV19 with TRBJ1-6; TRBD1 agrees at 10 bases. The CDR3 loop spans 16 amino acids. Trimming took 4 bases from V and 6 from J; bases not matched to a gene: 6. The V gene's germline CDR1 is LNHDA and CDR2 SQIVND (reference sequence). The CDR3 DNA reads TGTGCCAGTAGTAAACCAGACAGGGGGCTTAATTCACCCCTCCACTTT. Translation gives CASSKPDRGLNSPLHF. Complete variable domain (other parts from reference TRBV19 and TRBJ1-6): DGGITQSPKYLFRKEGQNVTLSCEQNLNHDAMYWYRQDPGQGLRLIYYSQIVNDFQKGDIAEGYSVSREKKESFPLTVTSAQKNPTAFYLCASSKPDRGLNSPLHFGNGTRLTVT.

V gene TRBV10-3 combines with J gene TRBJ1-4; tentative D call: TRBD1 (5 bases). CDR1 ENHRY and CDR2 SYGVKD come from the germline V gene. The CDR3 totals 14 residues. Trimming pared 5 bases from V and 7 bases from J, leaving 14 bases between. The CDR3 DNA reads TGTGCCATCAGTACGAGGGAGGGGAGTGAAAAACTGTTTTTT. Translation: CAISTREGSEKLFF.

This sequence joins TRBV4-2 and TRBJ2-2; D is perhaps TRBD2 (5 bases). CDR3 size: 13 residues. V lost 0 bases to trimming and J lost 8 bases, with 7 bases between them. Germline V gene data show CDR1 as LGHNA and CDR2 as YNFKEQ. The CDR3 nucleotides are TGTGCCAGCAGCCAAGATCCGGGGGGGGAGCTGTTTTTT. Translation gives CASSQDPGGELFF.

The V gene is TRBV7-3, the J gene TRBJ1-2, with 9 bases lining up with TRBD1. The CDR3 is 15 amino acids. CDR1 is SGHTA, CDR2 FQGTGA, per germline. Trimming took 5 bases from V and 6 from J; bases not matched to a gene: 10. CDR3: CASSPRQGDPNGYTF. DNA of the CDR3: TGTGCCAGCAGCCCCCGACAGGGGGATCCCAATGGCTACACCTTC.

V is TRBV7-9 and J is TRBJ1-5; the D gene is possibly TRBD1 (5 bases). Trimming removed 1 base at V and 7 bases at J, with 14 bases between. The CDR3 is made up of 15 amino acids. Germline CDR1 SEHNR, CDR2 FQNEAQ (reference sequence). The DNA for the CDR3 is TGTGCCAGCAGCTTAGGTTTAGGTCAGGGACAGCCCCAGCATTTT. Its translation: CASSLGLGQGQPQHF. Complete variable domain (other parts from reference TRBV7-9 and TRBJ1-5): DTGVSQNPRHKITKRGQNVTFRCDPISEHNRLYWYRQTLGQGPEFLTYFQNEAQLEKSRLLSDRFSAERPKGSFSTLEIQRTEQGDSAMYLCASSLGLGQGQPQHFGDGTRLSIL.